These 20 T cell receptor beta chains share one sample of origin, sequenced in a study of cytomegalovirus exposure and HLA in healthy donors. PCR was performed using 60 Vbeta and 13 Jbeta primers. Data came from immunoSEQ multiplex PCR; TCRdb stores just in-frame clones and leaves some out. The table shows under 300,000 clones, with 70% to 90% occurring only once. The sequenced sample consisted of PBMCs. These receptors all stem from a woman in her fifties or sixties in good health and CMV-seropositive.

The chain has TRBV4-1 and TRBJ2-1; tentative D call: TRBD2 (6 bases). Trimming removed 4 bases from V and 4 bases from J, with 17 bases in between. The CDR3 is 16 amino acids. Looked up from germline, CDR1 is MGHRA and CDR2 is YSYEKL. Here the CDR3 DNA reads TGCGCCAGCAGCCCACAATCCGCGGCGGGATACAATGAGCAGTTCTTC. The encoded protein is CASSPQSAAGYNEQFF.

This clone was recorded once. The J gene is TRBJ2-7, the V gene TRBV16, with 9 bases that match TRBD1. The junction had 7 bases not matched to a gene; V was cut back by 7 bases and J by 3 bases. The CDR3 covers 14 residues. From germline, CDR1 is KGHSY and CDR2 FQNENV. The chain's CDR3 is CASNSGQGNYEQYF. The DNA of the CDR3 is TGTGCCAGCAATAGTGGACAGGGGAACTACGAGCAGTACTTC. Looking up the rest from reference TRBV16 and TRBJ2-7 gives the full variable domain: GEEVAQTPKHLVRGEGQKAKLYCAPIKGHSYVFWYQQVLKNEFKFLISFQNENVFDETGMPKERFSAKCLPNSPCSLEIQATKLEDSAVYFCASNSGQGNYEQYFGPGTRLTVT.

Remarks on this clone: An end of the junction does not agree with germline; a read error may underlie this. This chain links TRBV7-7 with TRBJ2-3, with 7 bases lining up with TRBD1. The CDR3 has 14 residues. Germline V gene lookup returns CDR1 SSHAT and CDR2 FNYEAQ (reference sequence). The CDR3 sequence is CASSLGTDTDTQYF. The CDR3 nucleotides are TGTGCTAGCAGCTTAGGGACAGACACAGATACGCAGTATTTT.

V is TRBV9 and J is TRBJ2-2, with 7 bases fitting TRBD2. The CDR3 is 17 amino acids. Per the germline V gene, CDR1 is SGDLS and CDR2 is YYNGEE. Germline trimming cut 1 base from V and 4 bases from J; bases unmatched to any gene: 10. The CDR3 bases are TGTGCCAGCAGCGTACTCGTGAGGGCTAGCGGCACCGGGGAGCTGTTTTTT. It encodes CASSVLVRASGTGELFF.

The chain is built from TRBV5-1 and TRBJ1-1, with TRBD1 identical over 7 bases. The length of the CDR3 is 15 residues. The germline V gene encodes CDR1 SGHRS and CDR2 YFSETQ. Unmatched junction bases numbered 9, after V lost 4 bases and J lost 3 bases. The CDR3 protein is CASSQRGQLDTEAFF. The CDR3 DNA reads as TGCGCCAGCAGCCAAAGGGGACAGTTGGACACTGAAGCTTTCTTT. Complete variable domain (other parts from reference TRBV5-1 and TRBJ1-1): KAGVTQTPRYLIKTRGQQVTLSCSPISGHRSVSWYQQTPGQGLQFLFEYFSETQRNKGNFPGRFSGRQFSNSRSEMNVSTLELGDSALYLCASSQRGQLDTEAFFGQGTRLTVV.

This clone was picked up one time. The genes are TRBV7-9 and TRBJ1-5; D possibly corresponds to TRBD1 (6 bases). Germline V gene sequence: CDR1 SEHNR, CDR2 FQNEAQ (reference sequence). V was pared by 0 bases and J by 7 bases, with 16 bases between. The CDR3 has 16 residues. The CDR3 nucleotides are TGTGCCAGCAGCTTAGCCGGGGGGCCCAACGGCCAGCCCCAGCATTTT. It encodes CASSLAGGPNGQPQHF.

J is TRBJ2-1 and V is TRBV11-3; D gene ambiguous. Germline V gene lookup returns CDR1 SGHNT and CDR2 YENEEA. This CDR3 is built from 12 residues. Trimming took off 0 bases at V and 13 bases at J, with 10 bases between the two ends. CDR3 region: CASSLDRRDQFF. CDR3 coding DNA: TGTGCCAGCAGCTTAGATCGTCGCGATCAGTTCTTC.

The chain joins TRBV11-2 to TRBJ1-2, with a tentative D call TRBD1 (6 bases). The CDR3 is made up of 15 amino acids. Germline-derived CDR1 and CDR2 are SGHAT and FQNNGV. V shed 1 base and J shed 7 bases, with 16 bases lying between them. This CDR3 reads CASSLASRGGAGYTF. The DNA of the CDR3 is TGTGCCAGCAGCTTAGCATCCCGGGGGGGGGCTGGCTACACCTTC. Combining the CDR3 with reference TRBV11-2 and TRBJ1-2 gives the whole variable domain EAGVAQSPRYKIIEKRQSVAFWCNPISGHATLYWYQQILGQGPKLLIQFQNNGVVDDSQLPKDRFSAERLKGVDSTLKIQPAKLEDSAVYLCASSLASRGGAGYTFGSGTRLTVV.

The chain recombines TRBV10-3 with TRBJ2-7; D is unresolved. CDR3 length: 12 residues. Trimming took off 2 bases at V and 2 bases at J, with 4 bases between the two ends. CDR1 is ENHRY, CDR2 SYGVKD, per germline. The CDR3 reads CAISELPYEQYF. The CDR3 coding sequence is TGTGCCATCAGTGAGCTACCCTACGAGCAGTACTTC.

The J gene is TRBJ2-7, the V gene TRBV5-4; 9 bases are shared with TRBD2. The germline CDR1 and CDR2 sequences are SGHNT and YYREEE (reference sequence). The CDR3 loop spans 16 amino acids. The J segment lost 5 bases and the V segment lost 0 bases, leaving 9 bases of the junction unmatched. CDR3: CASSLGSSGSHNEQYF. CDR3 sequence (DNA): TGTGCCAGCAGCTTGGGGAGTAGCGGGAGTCATAACGAGCAGTACTTC.

This clone appeared a few times. The J gene is TRBJ1-4, the V gene TRBV19, with 8 bases matching TRBD1. V was pared by 6 bases and J by 8 bases, with 14 bases of the junction left unmatched. This CDR3 has 16 amino acids. Germline V gene data show CDR1 as LNHDA and CDR2 as SQIVND (reference sequence). The CDR3 DNA reads as TGTGCCAGTAGCCACTTATCTGGACAGGGCCTCGAAAAACTGTTTTTT. This codes for CASSHLSGQGLEKLFF.

The chain combines TRBV19 with TRBJ2-2; TRBD1 agrees at 8 bases. Germline V CDR1 and CDR2: LNHDA, SQIVND (reference sequence). This CDR3 is built from 15 residues. The ends lost 1 base at V and 3 bases at J; junction bases unmatched: 1. This chain's CDR3 is CASSIVDRDTGELFF. The CDR3 nucleotides are TGTGCCAGTAGTATAGTGGACAGGGACACCGGGGAGCTGTTTTTT. The variable domain in full, completed from reference TRBV19 and TRBJ2-2, reads DGGITQSPKYLFRKEGQNVTLSCEQNLNHDAMYWYRQDPGQGLRLIYYSQIVNDFQKGDIAEGYSVSREKKESFPLTVTSAQKNPTAFYLCASSIVDRDTGELFFGEGSRLTVL.

This chain uses TRBV9 with TRBJ2-7; 14 bases map to TRBD2. CDR3 length: 16 residues. Looked up from germline, CDR1 is SGDLS and CDR2 is YYNGEE. J lost 5 bases, V lost 5 bases, and 9 bases had no gene match. The chain's CDR3 is CASSNTGLAGVHEQYF. CDR3 bases: TGTGCCAGCAGTAATACGGGACTAGCGGGAGTCCACGAGCAGTACTTC. Filled out from reference TRBV9 and TRBJ2-7, the complete variable domain reads DSGVTQTPKHLITATGQRVTLRCSPRSGDLSVYWYQQSLDQGLQFLIQYYNGEERAKGNILERFSAQQFPDLHSELNLSSLELGDSALYFCASSNTGLAGVHEQYFGPGTRLTVT.

The chain has TRBV19 and TRBJ2-3; the D gene is possibly TRBD1 (7 bases). V lost 3 bases and J lost 3, with 19 bases in between. The CDR3 spans 17 residues. Germline CDR1 is LNHDA and CDR2 is SQIVND (reference sequence). The CDR3 reads CASSIKGGQSPTDTQYF. CDR3 bases: TGTGCCAGTAGTATTAAGGGGGGACAGTCCCCTACAGATACGCAGTATTTT.

The gene calls are TRBV28 and TRBJ1-2; D is uncertain. Trimming stripped 5 bases from V and 11 bases from J, with 9 bases between. Germline CDR1 is MDHEN and CDR2 is SYDVKM. This CDR3 has 10 residues. For the CDR3, the DNA is TGTGCCAGCAGTCGATTCAGTTACACCTTC. Protein sequence: CASSRFSYTF.

The chain employs TRBV10-3 and TRBJ1-1; 8 bases align to TRBD1. V trimming: 6 bases; J trimming: 4 bases; junction bases outside the gene matches: 1. Germline V gives CDR1 ENHRY, CDR2 SYGVKD. CDR3 size: 12 residues. CDR3 coding DNA: TGTGCCATCAGGGACAGGGTCACTGAAGCTTTCTTT. It specifies CAIRDRVTEAFF.

The chain links TRBV5-4 to TRBJ1-2; 10 bases are a match to TRBD1. This CDR3 region has 14 residues. V gave up 2 bases and J gave up 3 bases; unmatched junction bases: 1. Germline lookup yields CDR1 SGHNT and CDR2 YYREEE (reference sequence). The CDR3 sequence is CASSFGQGDYGYTF. The CDR3, as DNA: TGTGCCAGCAGCTTCGGACAGGGGGACTATGGCTACACCTTC.

The chain links TRBV4-1 to TRBJ2-2, with 8 bases identical to TRBD2. With 5 bases clipped from V and 6 bases from J, the junction kept 8 bases outside the gene matches. Germline V gene sequence: CDR1 MGHRA, CDR2 YSYEKL. This CDR3 is 15 amino acids long. DNA for the CDR3: TGCGCCAGCAGCAGACCGGGAGGGCCGGCCGGGGAGCTGTTTTTT. Translated: CASSRPGGPAGELFF.

The CDR3 sequence is CASPTPHLAGGRRETQYF. As DNA, the CDR3 is TGTGCCAGCCCGACTCCACACCTAGCGGGAGGGAGGAGGGAGACCCAGTACTTC. The V and J genes are TRBV27 and TRBJ2-5, with TRBD2 matching 12 bases. Germline V lookup: CDR1 MNHEY, CDR2 SMNVEV (reference sequence). With V trimmed by 8 bases and J by 5 bases, 18 bases remained unmatched. The CDR3 has 18 residues.

The chain employs TRBV28 and TRBJ1-5; D may be TRBD1 (6 bases). The CDR3 totals 15 residues. Per the germline V gene, CDR1 is MDHEN and CDR2 is SYDVKM. Trimming stripped 6 bases from V and 6 bases from J, with 18 bases between. This CDR3 is CASSLQTGLGQPQHF. CDR3 nucleotide sequence: TGTGCCAGCAGCCTCCAGACAGGATTGGGTCAGCCCCAGCATTTT.